The present entry profiles one TCR beta chain with its context. A read error may produce the germline difference seen at one junction end. These data originate in a study of T cell responses to AZD1222 COVID-19 vaccine. This table comes from immunoSEQ multiplex PCR, and its TCRdb copy is limited to in-frame clones, with some not included. The sample has about 260,000 clones, over 90% seen once. The CDR3 is made up of 15 amino acids. Germline CDR1 MNHEY, CDR2 SMNVEV (reference sequence). The sequencing used peripheral blood, collected on day 0 of AZD1222 vaccination. The TCR originated in an adult in good health. The rearrangement links TRBV27 to TRBJ1-5, with D perhaps TRBD1 (5 bases). The CDR3 region is CASSLEGLPNQPQHF. DNA of the CDR3: TGTGCCAGTAGTTTGGAGGGGCTACCTAATCAGCCCCAGCATTTT.